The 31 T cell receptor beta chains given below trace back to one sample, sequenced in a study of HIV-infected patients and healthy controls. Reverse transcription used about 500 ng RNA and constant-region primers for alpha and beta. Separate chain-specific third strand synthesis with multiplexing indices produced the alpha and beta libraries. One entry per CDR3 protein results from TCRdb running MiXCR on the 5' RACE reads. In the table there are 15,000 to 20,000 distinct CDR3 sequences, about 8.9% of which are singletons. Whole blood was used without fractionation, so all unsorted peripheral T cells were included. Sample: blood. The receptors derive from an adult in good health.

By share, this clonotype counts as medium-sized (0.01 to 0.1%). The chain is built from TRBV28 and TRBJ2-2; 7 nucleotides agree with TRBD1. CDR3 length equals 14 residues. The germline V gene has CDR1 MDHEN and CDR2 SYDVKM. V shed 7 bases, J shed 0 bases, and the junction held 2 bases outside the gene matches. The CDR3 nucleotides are TGTGCCAGCACCGGGACAGCGAACACCGGGGAGCTGTTTTTT. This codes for CASTGTANTGELFF.

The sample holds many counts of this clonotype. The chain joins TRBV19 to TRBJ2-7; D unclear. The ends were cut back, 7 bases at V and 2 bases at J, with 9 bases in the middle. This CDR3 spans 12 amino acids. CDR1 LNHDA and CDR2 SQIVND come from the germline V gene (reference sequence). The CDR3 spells CASTDTTYEQYF. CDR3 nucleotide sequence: TGTGCCAGTACTGACACCACCTACGAGCAGTACTTC.

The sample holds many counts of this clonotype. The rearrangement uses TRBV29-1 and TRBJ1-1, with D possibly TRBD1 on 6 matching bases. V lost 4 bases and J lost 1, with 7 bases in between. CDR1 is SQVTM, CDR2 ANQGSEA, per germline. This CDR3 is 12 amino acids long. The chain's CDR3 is CSVGGQNTEAFF. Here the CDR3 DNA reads TGCAGCGTTGGGGGGCAGAACACTGAAGCTTTCTTT. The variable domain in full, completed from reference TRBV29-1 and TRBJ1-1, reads SAVISQKPSRDICQRGTSLTIQCQVDSQVTMMFWYRQQPGQSLTLIATANQGSEATYESGFVIDKFPISRPNLTFSTLTVSNMSPEDSSIYLCSVGGQNTEAFFGQGTRLTVV.

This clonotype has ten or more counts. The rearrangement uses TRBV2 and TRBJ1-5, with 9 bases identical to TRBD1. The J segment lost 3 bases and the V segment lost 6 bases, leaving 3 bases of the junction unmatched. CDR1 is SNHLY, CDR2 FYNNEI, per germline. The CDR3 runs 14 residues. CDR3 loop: CASRQGAINQPQHF. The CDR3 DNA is TGTGCCAGCAGACAGGGGGCCATCAATCAGCCCCAGCATTTT.

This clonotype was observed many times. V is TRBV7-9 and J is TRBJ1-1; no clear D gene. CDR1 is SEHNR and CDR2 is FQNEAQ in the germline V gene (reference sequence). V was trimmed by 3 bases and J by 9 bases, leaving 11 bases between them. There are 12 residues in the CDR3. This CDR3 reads CASSFRTAQAFF. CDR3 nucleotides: TGTGCCAGCAGCTTTAGGACTGCCCAAGCTTTCTTT. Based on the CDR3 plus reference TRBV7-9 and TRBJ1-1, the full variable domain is DTGVSQNPRHKITKRGQNVTFRCDPISEHNRLYWYRQTLGQGPEFLTYFQNEAQLEKSRLLSDRFSAERPKGSFSTLEIQRTEQGDSAMYLCASSFRTAQAFFGQGTRLTVV.

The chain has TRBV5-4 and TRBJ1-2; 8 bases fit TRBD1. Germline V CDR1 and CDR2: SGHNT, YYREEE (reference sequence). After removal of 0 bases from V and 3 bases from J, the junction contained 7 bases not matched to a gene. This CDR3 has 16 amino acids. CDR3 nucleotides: TGTGCCAGCAGCTTGGGGCCTGACAGGGGCGACTATGGCTACACCTTC. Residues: CASSLGPDRGDYGYTF.

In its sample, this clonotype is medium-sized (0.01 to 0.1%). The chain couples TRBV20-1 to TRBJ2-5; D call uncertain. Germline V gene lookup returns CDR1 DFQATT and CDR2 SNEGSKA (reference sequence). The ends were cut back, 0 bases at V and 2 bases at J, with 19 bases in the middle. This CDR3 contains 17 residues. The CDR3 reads CSARDLGAAANQETQYF. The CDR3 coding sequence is TGCAGTGCTAGAGATTTGGGTGCGGCGGCTAATCAAGAGACCCAGTACTTC.

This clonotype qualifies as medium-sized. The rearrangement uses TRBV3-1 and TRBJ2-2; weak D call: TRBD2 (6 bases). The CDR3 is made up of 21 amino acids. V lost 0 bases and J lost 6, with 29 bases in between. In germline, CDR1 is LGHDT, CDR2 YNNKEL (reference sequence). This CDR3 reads CASSQDWGGELSAGKAGELFF. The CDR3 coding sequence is TGTGCCAGCAGCCAAGATTGGGGCGGAGAGCTAAGTGCGGGGAAGGCCGGGGAGCTGTTTTTT.

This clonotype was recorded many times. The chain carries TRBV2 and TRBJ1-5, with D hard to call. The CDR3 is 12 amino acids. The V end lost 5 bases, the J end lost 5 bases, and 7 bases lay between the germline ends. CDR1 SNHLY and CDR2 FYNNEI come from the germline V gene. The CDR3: CASSTSHQPQHF. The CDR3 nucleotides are TGTGCCAGCAGTACCTCTCATCAGCCCCAGCATTTT.

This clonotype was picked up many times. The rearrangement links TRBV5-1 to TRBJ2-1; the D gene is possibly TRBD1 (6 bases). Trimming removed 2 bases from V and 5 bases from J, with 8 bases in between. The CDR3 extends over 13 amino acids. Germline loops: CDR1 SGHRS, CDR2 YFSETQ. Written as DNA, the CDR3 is TGCGCCAGCAGCTTCGGACAGAACAATGAGCAGTTCTTC. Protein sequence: CASSFGQNNEQFF.

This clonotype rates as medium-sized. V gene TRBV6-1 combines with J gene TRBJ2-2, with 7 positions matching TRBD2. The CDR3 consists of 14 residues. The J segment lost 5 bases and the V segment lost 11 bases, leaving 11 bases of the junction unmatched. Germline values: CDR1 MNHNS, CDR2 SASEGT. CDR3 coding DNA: TGTGCCGGGAGGGCGGGAGTCGATACCGGGGAGCTGTTTTTT. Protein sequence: CAGRAGVDTGELFF.

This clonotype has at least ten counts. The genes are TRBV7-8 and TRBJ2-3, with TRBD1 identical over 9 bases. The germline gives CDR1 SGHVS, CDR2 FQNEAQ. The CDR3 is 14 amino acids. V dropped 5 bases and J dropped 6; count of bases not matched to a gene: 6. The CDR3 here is CASSLQGALDTQYF. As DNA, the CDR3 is TGTGCCAGCAGCCTACAGGGGGCCTTGGATACGCAGTATTTT.

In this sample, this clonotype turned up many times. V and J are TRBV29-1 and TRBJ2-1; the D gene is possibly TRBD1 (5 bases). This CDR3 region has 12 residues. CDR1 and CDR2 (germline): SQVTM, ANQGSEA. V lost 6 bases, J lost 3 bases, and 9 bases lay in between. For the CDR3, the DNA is TGCAGCGTCCCAGGGTTCTACAATGAGCAGTTCTTC. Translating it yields CSVPGFYNEQFF.

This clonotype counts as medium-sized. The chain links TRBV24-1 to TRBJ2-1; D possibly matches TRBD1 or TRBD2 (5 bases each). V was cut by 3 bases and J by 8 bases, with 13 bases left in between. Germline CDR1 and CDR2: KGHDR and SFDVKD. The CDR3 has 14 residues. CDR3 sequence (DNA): TGTGCCACCAGTGATCCGGGACCGTCGGATGAGCAGTTCTTC. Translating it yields CATSDPGPSDEQFF.

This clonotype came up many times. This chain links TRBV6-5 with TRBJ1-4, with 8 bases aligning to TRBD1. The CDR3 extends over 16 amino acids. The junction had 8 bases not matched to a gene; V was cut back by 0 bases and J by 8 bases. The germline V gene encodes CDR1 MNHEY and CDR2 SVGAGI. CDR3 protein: CASSYSPTGEDEKLFF. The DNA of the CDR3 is TGTGCCAGCAGTTACTCCCCGACAGGGGAGGACGAAAAACTGTTTTTT.

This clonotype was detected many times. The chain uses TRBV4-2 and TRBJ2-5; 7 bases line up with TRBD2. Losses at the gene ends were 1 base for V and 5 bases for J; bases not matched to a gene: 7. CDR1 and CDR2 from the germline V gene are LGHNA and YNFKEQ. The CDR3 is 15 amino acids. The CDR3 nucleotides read TGTGCCAGCAGCCAAGTCCGGGGGGTTGTCGAGACCCAGTACTTC. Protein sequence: CASSQVRGVVETQYF.

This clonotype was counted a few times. CDR3 region: CASSLRAGGTDTQYF. CDR3 coding DNA: TGTGCCAGCAGCTTAAGGGCAGGGGGCACAGATACGCAGTATTTT. This chain links TRBV5-6 with TRBJ2-3; D might be TRBD1 (6 bases). The germline V gene encodes CDR1 SGHDT and CDR2 YYEEEE. The V gene lost 2 bases and the J gene lost 1 base, with 11 bases spanning the gap. The CDR3 is made up of 15 amino acids.

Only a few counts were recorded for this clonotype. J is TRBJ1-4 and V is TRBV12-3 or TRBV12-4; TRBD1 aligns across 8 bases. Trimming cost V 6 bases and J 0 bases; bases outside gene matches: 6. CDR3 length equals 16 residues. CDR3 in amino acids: CASRPGQGTTNEKLFF. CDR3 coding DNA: TGTGCCAGCAGGCCAGGACAGGGAACAACTAATGAAAAACTGTTTTTT.

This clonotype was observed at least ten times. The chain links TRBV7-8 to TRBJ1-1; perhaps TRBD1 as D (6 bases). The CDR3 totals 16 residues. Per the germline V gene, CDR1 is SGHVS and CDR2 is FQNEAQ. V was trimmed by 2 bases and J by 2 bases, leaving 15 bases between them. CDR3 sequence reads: CASSLNPRTVNTEAFF. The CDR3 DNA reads TGTGCCAGCAGCTTAAACCCCAGGACAGTTAACACTGAAGCTTTCTTT.

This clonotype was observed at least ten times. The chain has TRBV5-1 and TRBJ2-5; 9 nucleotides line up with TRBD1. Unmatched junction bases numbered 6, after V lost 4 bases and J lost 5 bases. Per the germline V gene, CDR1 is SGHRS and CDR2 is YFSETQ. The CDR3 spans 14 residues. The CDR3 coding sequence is TGCGCCAGCAGCCCGACAGGGGGTACGGAGACCCAGTACTTC. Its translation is CASSPTGGTETQYF.

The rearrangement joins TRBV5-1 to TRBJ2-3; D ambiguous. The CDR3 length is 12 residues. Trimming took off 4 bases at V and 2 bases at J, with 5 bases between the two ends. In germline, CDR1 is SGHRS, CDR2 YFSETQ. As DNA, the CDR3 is TGCGCCAGCAGCGACGACACAGATACGCAGTATTTT. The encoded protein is CASSDDTDTQYF.

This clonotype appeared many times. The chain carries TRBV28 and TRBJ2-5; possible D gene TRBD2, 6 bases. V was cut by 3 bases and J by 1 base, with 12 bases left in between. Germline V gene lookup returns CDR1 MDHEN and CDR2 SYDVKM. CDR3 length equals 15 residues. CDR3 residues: CASSLWGGGQETQYF. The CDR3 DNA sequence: TGTGCCAGCAGTTTGTGGGGAGGAGGCCAAGAGACCCAGTACTTC.

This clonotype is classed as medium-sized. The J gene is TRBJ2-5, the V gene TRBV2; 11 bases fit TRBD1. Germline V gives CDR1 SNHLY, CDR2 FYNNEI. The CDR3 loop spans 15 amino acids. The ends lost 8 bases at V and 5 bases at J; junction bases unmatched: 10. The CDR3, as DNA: TGTGCCAGCCCTTCCCCGGGACAGGGGGAGGAGACCCAGTACTTC. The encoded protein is CASPSPGQGEETQYF.

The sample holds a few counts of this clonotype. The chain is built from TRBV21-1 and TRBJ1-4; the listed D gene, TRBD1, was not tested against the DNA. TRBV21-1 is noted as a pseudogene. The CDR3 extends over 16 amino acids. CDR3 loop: CASSKGGQKRNEKLFF. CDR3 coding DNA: TGTGCCAGCAGCAAAGGAGGACAGAAACGTAATGAAAAACTGTTTTTT.

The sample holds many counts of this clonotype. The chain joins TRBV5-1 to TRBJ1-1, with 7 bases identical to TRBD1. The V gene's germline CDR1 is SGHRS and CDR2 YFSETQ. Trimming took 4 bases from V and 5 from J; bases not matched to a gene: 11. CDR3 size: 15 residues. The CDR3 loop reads CASSIRQGGNTEAFF. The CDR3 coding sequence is TGCGCCAGCAGCATTCGACAGGGCGGGAATACTGAAGCTTTCTTT.

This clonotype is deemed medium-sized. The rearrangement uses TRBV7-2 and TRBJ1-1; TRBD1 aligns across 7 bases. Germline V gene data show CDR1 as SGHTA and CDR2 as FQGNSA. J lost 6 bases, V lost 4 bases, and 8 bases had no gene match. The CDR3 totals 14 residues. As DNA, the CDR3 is TGTGCCAGCAGCTCAAGGGGGCGCGGCTCTGAAGCTTTCTTT. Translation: CASSSRGRGSEAFF.

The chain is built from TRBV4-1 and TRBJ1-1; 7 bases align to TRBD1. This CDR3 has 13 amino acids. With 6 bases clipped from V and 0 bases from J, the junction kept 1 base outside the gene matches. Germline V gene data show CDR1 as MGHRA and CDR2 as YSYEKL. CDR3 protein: CASRTGMNTEAFF. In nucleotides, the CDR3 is TGCGCCAGCAGGACAGGGATGAACACTGAAGCTTTCTTT.

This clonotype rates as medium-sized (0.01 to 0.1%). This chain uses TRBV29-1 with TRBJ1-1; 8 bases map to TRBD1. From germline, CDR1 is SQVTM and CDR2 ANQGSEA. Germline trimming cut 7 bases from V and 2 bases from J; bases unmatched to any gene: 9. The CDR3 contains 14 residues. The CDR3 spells CSGKRDRLNTEAFF. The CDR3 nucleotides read TGCAGCGGGAAAAGGGACAGGCTAAACACTGAAGCTTTCTTT.

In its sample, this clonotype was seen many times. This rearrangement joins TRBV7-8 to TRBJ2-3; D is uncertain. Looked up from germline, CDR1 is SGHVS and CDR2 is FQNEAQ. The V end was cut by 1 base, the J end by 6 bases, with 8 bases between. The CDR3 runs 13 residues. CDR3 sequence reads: CASSLGALDTQYF. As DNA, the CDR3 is TGTGCCAGCAGCTTAGGGGCTCTCGATACGCAGTATTTT.

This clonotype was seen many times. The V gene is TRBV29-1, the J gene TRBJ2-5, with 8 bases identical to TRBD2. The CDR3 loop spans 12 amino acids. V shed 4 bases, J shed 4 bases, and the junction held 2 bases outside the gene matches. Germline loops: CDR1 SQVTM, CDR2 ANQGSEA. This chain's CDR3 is CSVVGGAETQYF. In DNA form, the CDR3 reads TGCAGCGTTGTCGGGGGGGCAGAGACCCAGTACTTC.

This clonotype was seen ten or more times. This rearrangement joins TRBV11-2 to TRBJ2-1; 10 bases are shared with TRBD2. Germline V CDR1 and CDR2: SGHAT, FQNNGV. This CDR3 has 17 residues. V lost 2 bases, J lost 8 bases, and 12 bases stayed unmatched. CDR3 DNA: TGTGCCAGCAGCTTATCCCCCTCTAGCGGGAGTGGATATGAGCAGTTCTTC. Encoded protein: CASSLSPSSGSGYEQFF.